The 15 T cell receptor beta chains in this list originate from one sample, sequenced in a study of T cell clonality in common variable immunodeficiency. Notes on the study in general: Fewer deletions and N-nucleotide insertions were reportedly seen in common variable immunodeficiency TCR beta sequences.

Only in-frame clones appear in the TCRdb table, and some are missing; sequencing was by immunoSEQ multiplex PCR. This repertoire includes over 15,000 clones. These receptors have no identified antigens. Source material: peripheral blood mononuclear cells. Every receptor here comes from a human donor with common variable immunodeficiency.

Details on this clone: The CDR3 end falls 3 residues outside the read, so it is completed with the germline J gene. The chain uses TRBV19 and TRBJ2-7; TRBD2 matches at 7 bases. With V trimmed by 5 bases and J by 4 bases, 8 bases remained unmatched. Germline V gives CDR1 LNHDA, CDR2 SQIVND (reference sequence). The CDR3 is 14 amino acids. The CDR3 sequence is CASSQGGSGYEQYF. Incomplete CDR3 DNA: TGTGCCAGTAGTCAGGGCGGTAGCGGGTACGAG.

Points on this clone: The read ends 3 residues shy of where the CDR3 ends; the end is completed using the germline J gene. The chain combines TRBV30 with TRBJ1-2; 7 positions agree with TRBD1. Germline trimming cut 2 bases from V and 4 bases from J; bases unmatched to any gene: 13. Germline CDR1 and CDR2: GTSNPN and SVGIG (reference sequence). The CDR3 loop spans 16 amino acids. The covered CDR3 bases are TGTGCCTGGAGTATCCGCGGACAGGCAAACATCTATGGC. Amino acids: CAWSIRGQANIYG. From start to end, the CDR3 is CAWSIRGQANIYGYTF.

With regard to this clone: The CDR3 end lies 3 residues beyond the end of the read and is filled in from the germline J gene. The chain recombines TRBV20-1 with TRBJ1-2, with 7 positions matching TRBD1. Germline V gives CDR1 DFQATT, CDR2 SNEGSKA (reference sequence). V was clipped by 1 base and J by 1 base; unmatched bases: 3. There are 14 residues in the CDR3. CDR3 amino acids: CSARARQGNYGYTF. The sequenced part of the CDR3 DNA is TGCAGTGCTAGAGCTCGACAGGGTAACTATGGC.

Points on this clone: The CDR3 goes on 3 residues after the read ends, and that part is filled in from the germline J gene. V and J are TRBV20-1 and TRBJ1-2; 11 bases are shared with TRBD1. With V trimmed by 1 base and J by 0 bases, 4 bases remained unmatched. Per the germline V gene, CDR1 is DFQATT and CDR2 is SNEGSKA (reference sequence). The CDR3 covers 16 residues. The CDR3 loop is CSARGLDRGPNYGYTF. Partial CDR3 DNA: TGCAGTGCTAGAGGATTGGACAGGGGGCCTAACTATGGC.

The CDR3 region is CSASRPLGDSFTDTQYF. The covered CDR3 bases are TGCAGTGCTAGCCGCCCACTCGGGGACAGTTTCACAGATACG. The genes are TRBV20-1 and TRBJ2-3; 7 bases match TRBD1. The CDR3 end falls 3 residues outside the read, so it is completed with the germline J gene. CDR1 and CDR2 (germline): DFQATT, SNEGSKA (reference sequence). This CDR3 contains 17 residues. V shed 3 bases, J shed 2 bases, and the junction held 14 bases outside the gene matches.

Concerning this clone itself: Read data end 3 residues before the CDR3 end; the end is taken from the germline J gene. V is TRBV18 and J is TRBJ1-1, with 12 bases that match TRBD1. The germline V gene has CDR1 KGHSH and CDR2 LQKENI. The length of the CDR3 is 13 residues. CDR3 DNA, as far as it was read: TGTGCCAGCTCAGCCGGGACAGGGGGCGAA. The encoded protein is CASSAGTGGE. The whole CDR3 protein is CASSAGTGGEAFF. Complete variable domain (other parts from reference TRBV18 and TRBJ1-1): NAGVMQNPRHLVRRRGQEARLRCSPMKGHSHVYWYRQLPEEGLKFMVYLQKENIIDESGMPKERFSAEFPKEGPSILRIQQVVRGDSAAYFCASSAGTGGEAFFGQGTRLTVV.

A remark on this clone: The read ends 3 residues before the CDR3 terminus; that terminus is restored from the germline J gene. The chain uses TRBV5-1 and TRBJ1-5; D possibly corresponds to TRBD1 (6 bases). The V end lost 1 base, the J end lost 5 bases, and 7 bases lay between the germline ends. The CDR3 has 13 amino acids. Germline assignment: CDR1 SGHRS and CDR2 YFSETQ. CDR3: CASSLTGHQPQHF. The covered CDR3 bases are TGCGCCAGCAGCTTGACAGGGCATCAGCCC.

As concerns this clone: One junction end disagrees with the germline gene, perhaps due to a read error. The CDR3 bases that were read are TGCGCCAGCAGCCAAGGGGACACGGATAACTATGGC. Its protein is CASSQGDTDNYG. The whole CDR3 region reads CASSQGDTDNYGYTF. This sequence joins TRBV4-2 and TRBJ1-2, with D perhaps matching TRBD1 (6 bases). The CDR3 end is not reached by the read, which stops 3 residues before it; the germline J gene fills it in. The CDR3 sequence is 15 residues long. Germline V gene lookup returns CDR1 LGHNA and CDR2 YNFKEQ.

As to this clone: The DNA ends 3 residues before the CDR3 does, and the rest of the CDR3 is filled in from the germline J gene. The rearrangement joins TRBV2 to TRBJ2-7; maybe TRBD2 (5 bases). This CDR3 is 14 amino acids long. The V gene's germline CDR1 is SNHLY and CDR2 FYNNEI. V was clipped by 3 bases and J by 3 bases, with 12 bases between them. The CDR3 sequence: CASSDPDSSYEQYF. CDR3 bases read: TGTGCCAGCAGTGACCCGGACTCTAGCTACGAG.

Remarks on this clone: The read halts 3 residues ahead of the CDR3 end, with the missing end drawn from the germline J gene. J is TRBJ1-5 and V is TRBV7-2, with a weak D call TRBD1 (6 bases). V shed 4 bases and J shed 2 bases, with 9 bases lying between them. This CDR3 has 14 residues. Germline V lookup: CDR1 SGHTA, CDR2 FQGNSA. The CDR3 sequence: CASSSRTGNQPQHF. The CDR3 bases that were read are TGTGCCAGCAGCTCTCGGACAGGCAATCAGCCC.

With respect to this clone: The CDR3 end lies 3 residues beyond the end of the read and is filled in from the germline J gene. This chain links TRBV29-1 with TRBJ2-7; 7 nucleotides match TRBD2. Per germline, CDR1 SQVTM and CDR2 ANQGSEA. V lost 3 bases and J lost 0; bases outside the gene matches: 8. The CDR3 is 15 amino acids. The CDR3 here is CSVDASGQSSYEQYF. CDR3 bases read: TGCAGCGTTGATGCTAGCGGACAAAGCTCCTACGAG.

CDR3 DNA, as far as it was read: TGTGCCAGCAGCTTAGCAGCGGGTGACGAG. Encoded protein: CASSLAAGDE. The CDR3 reads in full as CASSLAAGDEQYF. The V and J genes are TRBV7-2 and TRBJ2-7; tentatively, D is TRBD2 (6 bases). With the read ending 3 residues before the CDR3 end, the germline J gene is used to fill in that end. The germline V and J ends were trimmed by 0 bases and 5 bases, with 8 bases remaining between them. CDR3 length: 13 residues. Germline values: CDR1 SGHTA, CDR2 FQGNSA.

This clone is identified as medium-sized from frequency. The CDR3 end is not reached by the read, which stops 3 residues before it; the germline J gene fills it in. V usage is TRBV18 and J usage is TRBJ2-2, with 10 positions matching TRBD2. From germline, CDR1 is KGHSH and CDR2 LQKENI. CDR3 length: 17 residues. The V segment lost 6 bases and the J segment 4 bases; nucleotides outside the gene matches: 11. The chain's CDR3 is CASSPTLAGEITGELFF. CDR3 DNA (partial): TGTGCCAGCTCGCCGACCCTAGCGGGGGAGATCACCGGGGAG.

Of note for this clone: The read ends 3 residues early relative to the CDR3; the germline J gene fills the gap. The chain combines TRBV30 with TRBJ1-6; tentatively, D is TRBD1 (6 bases). This CDR3 has 14 amino acids. Germline V CDR1 and CDR2: GTSNPN, SVGIG (reference sequence). Trimming pared 0 bases from V and 8 bases from J, leaving 11 bases between. CDR3 DNA, as far as it was read: TGTGCCTGGAGTGTACAGGGAGAGTATTCACCC. It codes for CAWSVQGEYSP. The whole CDR3 is CAWSVQGEYSPLHF.

As for this clone: The read falls 3 residues short of the CDR3 end, and the missing part is taken from the germline J gene. The rearrangement joins TRBV7-9 to TRBJ2-7; a possible D gene is TRBD2 (7 bases). The germline V and J ends were trimmed by 3 bases and 2 bases, with 14 bases remaining between them. The CDR3 sequence is 15 residues long. Germline V gene lookup returns CDR1 SEHNR and CDR2 FQNEAQ (reference sequence). CDR3 DNA, as far as it was read: TGTGCCAGCAGCTTTTTGGGGGGGGCCACCTACGAG. Its protein product is CASSFLGGATYE. The CDR3 reads in full as CASSFLGGATYEQYF.